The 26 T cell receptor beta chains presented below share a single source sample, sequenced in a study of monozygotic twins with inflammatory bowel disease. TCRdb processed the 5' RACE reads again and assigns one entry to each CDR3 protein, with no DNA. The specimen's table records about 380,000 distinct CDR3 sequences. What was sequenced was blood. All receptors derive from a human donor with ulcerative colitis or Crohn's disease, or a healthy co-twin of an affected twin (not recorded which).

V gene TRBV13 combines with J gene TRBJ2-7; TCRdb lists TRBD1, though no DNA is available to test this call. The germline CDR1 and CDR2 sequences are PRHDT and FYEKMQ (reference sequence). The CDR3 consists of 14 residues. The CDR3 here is CASSLGTGIYEQYF.

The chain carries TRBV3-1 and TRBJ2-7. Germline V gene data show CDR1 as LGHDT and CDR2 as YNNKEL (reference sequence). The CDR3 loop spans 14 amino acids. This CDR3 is CASSLGREAYEQYF.

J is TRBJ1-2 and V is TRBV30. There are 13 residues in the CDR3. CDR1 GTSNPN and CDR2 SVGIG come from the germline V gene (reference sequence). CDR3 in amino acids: CAWRGVANYGYTF.

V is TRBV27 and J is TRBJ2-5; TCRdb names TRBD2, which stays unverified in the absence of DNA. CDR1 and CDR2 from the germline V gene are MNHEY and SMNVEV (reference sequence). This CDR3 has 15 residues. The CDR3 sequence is CATSRTSGGEETQYF.

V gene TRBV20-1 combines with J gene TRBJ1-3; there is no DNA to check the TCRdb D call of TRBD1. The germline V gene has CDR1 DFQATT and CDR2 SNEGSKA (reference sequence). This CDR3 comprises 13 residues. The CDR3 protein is CSARTGSRNTIYF.

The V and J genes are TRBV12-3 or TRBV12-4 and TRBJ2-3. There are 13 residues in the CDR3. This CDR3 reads CASTFWSTDTQYF.

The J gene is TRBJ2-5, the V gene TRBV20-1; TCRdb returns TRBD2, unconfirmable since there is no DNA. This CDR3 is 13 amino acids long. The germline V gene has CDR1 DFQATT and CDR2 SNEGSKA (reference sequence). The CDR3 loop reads CSARGSTGGTQYF.

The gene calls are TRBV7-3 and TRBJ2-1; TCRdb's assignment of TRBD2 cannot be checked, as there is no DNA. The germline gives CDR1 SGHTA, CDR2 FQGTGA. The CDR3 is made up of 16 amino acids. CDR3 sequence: CASSPQGAYPYNEQFF.

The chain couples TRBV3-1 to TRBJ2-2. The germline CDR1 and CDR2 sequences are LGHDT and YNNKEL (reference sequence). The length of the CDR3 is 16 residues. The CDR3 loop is CASSQVAKTQTGELFF. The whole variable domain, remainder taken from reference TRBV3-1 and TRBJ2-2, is DTAVSQTPKYLVTQMGNDKSIKCEQNLGHDTMYWYKQDSKKFLKIMFSYNNKELIINETVPNRFSPKSPDKAHLNLHINSLELGDSAVYFCASSQVAKTQTGELFFGEGSRLTVL.

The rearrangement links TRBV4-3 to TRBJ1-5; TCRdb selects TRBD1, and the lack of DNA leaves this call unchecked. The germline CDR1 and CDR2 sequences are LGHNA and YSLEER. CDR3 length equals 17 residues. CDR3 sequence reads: CASSQDPGPGGNQPQHF.

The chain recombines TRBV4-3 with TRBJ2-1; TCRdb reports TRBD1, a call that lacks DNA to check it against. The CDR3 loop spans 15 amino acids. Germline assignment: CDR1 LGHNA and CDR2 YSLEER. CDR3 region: CASRNRATVYNEQFF.

CDR3 amino acids: CSVGAPGNQPQHF. The chain couples TRBV29-1 to TRBJ1-5. The CDR3 spans 13 residues. From germline, CDR1 is SQVTM and CDR2 ANQGSEA.

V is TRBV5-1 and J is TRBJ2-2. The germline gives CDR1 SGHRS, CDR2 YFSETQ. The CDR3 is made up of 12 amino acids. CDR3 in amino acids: CASSFSTGELFF.

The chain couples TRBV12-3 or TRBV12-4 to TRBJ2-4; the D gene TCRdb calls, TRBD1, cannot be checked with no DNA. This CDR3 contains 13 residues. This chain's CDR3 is CASSSQGMNIQYF.

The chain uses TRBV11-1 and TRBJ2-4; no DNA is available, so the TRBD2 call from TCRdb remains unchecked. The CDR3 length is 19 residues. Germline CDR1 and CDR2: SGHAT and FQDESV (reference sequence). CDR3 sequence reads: CASSLEGRQGPGVKNIQYF.

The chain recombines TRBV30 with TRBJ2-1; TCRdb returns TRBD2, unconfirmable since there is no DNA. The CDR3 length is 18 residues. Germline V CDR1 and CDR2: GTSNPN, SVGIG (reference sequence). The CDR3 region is CAWSVLWRGGETYNEQFF.

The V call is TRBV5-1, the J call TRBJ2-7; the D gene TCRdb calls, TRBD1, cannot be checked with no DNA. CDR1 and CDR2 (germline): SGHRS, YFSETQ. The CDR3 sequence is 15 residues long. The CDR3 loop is CASSHSGTGAYEQYF.

The CDR3 spells CASSQVGGQGISPNEKLFF. The rearrangement joins TRBV4-1 to TRBJ1-4; TCRdb names TRBD1, which stays unverified in the absence of DNA. Germline CDR1 reads MGHRA; CDR2 reads YSYEKL. This CDR3 region has 19 residues.

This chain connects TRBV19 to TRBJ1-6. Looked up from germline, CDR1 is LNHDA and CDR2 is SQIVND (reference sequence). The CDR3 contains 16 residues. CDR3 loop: CASSIDRFSYNSPLHF. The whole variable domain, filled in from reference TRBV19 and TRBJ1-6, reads DGGITQSPKYLFRKEGQNVTLSCEQNLNHDAMYWYRQDPGQGLRLIYYSQIVNDFQKGDIAEGYSVSREKKESFPLTVTSAQKNPTAFYLCASSIDRFSYNSPLHFGNGTRLTVT.

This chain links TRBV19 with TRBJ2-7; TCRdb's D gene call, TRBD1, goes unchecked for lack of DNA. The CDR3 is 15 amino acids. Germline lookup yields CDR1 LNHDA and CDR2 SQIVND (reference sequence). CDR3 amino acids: CASSISSRGLGEQYF.

The CDR3 reads CASALTGGFDTQYF. The chain links TRBV28 to TRBJ2-3; as DNA is missing, the TRBD1 call by TCRdb cannot be tested. Germline lookup yields CDR1 MDHEN and CDR2 SYDVKM. CDR3 length: 14 amino acids. Based on the CDR3 plus reference TRBV28 and TRBJ2-3, the full variable domain is DVKVTQSSRYLVKRTGEKVFLECVQDMDHENMFWYRQDPGLGLRLIYFSYDVKMKEKGDIPEGYSVSREKKERFSLILESASTNQTSMYLCASALTGGFDTQYFGPGTRLTVL.

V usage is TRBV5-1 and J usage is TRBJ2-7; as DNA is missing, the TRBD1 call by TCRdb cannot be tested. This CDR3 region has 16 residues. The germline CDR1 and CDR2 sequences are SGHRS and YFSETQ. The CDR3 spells CASSLGDRGLSYEQYF.

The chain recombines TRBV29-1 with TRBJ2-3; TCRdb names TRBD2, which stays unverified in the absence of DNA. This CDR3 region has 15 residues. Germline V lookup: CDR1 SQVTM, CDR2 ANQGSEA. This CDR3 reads CSVLLAGQSTDTQYF.

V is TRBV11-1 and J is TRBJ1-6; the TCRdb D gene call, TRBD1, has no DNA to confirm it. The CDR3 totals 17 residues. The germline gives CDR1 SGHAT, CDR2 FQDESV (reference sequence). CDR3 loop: CASSLARGEGDNSPLHF.

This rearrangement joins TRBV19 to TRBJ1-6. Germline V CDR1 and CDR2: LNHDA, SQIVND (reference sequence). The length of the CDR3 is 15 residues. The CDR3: CASSPGASGGSPLHF.

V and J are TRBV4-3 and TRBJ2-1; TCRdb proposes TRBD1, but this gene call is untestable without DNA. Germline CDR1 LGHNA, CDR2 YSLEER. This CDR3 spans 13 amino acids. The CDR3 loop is CASSPYRGGEQFF.